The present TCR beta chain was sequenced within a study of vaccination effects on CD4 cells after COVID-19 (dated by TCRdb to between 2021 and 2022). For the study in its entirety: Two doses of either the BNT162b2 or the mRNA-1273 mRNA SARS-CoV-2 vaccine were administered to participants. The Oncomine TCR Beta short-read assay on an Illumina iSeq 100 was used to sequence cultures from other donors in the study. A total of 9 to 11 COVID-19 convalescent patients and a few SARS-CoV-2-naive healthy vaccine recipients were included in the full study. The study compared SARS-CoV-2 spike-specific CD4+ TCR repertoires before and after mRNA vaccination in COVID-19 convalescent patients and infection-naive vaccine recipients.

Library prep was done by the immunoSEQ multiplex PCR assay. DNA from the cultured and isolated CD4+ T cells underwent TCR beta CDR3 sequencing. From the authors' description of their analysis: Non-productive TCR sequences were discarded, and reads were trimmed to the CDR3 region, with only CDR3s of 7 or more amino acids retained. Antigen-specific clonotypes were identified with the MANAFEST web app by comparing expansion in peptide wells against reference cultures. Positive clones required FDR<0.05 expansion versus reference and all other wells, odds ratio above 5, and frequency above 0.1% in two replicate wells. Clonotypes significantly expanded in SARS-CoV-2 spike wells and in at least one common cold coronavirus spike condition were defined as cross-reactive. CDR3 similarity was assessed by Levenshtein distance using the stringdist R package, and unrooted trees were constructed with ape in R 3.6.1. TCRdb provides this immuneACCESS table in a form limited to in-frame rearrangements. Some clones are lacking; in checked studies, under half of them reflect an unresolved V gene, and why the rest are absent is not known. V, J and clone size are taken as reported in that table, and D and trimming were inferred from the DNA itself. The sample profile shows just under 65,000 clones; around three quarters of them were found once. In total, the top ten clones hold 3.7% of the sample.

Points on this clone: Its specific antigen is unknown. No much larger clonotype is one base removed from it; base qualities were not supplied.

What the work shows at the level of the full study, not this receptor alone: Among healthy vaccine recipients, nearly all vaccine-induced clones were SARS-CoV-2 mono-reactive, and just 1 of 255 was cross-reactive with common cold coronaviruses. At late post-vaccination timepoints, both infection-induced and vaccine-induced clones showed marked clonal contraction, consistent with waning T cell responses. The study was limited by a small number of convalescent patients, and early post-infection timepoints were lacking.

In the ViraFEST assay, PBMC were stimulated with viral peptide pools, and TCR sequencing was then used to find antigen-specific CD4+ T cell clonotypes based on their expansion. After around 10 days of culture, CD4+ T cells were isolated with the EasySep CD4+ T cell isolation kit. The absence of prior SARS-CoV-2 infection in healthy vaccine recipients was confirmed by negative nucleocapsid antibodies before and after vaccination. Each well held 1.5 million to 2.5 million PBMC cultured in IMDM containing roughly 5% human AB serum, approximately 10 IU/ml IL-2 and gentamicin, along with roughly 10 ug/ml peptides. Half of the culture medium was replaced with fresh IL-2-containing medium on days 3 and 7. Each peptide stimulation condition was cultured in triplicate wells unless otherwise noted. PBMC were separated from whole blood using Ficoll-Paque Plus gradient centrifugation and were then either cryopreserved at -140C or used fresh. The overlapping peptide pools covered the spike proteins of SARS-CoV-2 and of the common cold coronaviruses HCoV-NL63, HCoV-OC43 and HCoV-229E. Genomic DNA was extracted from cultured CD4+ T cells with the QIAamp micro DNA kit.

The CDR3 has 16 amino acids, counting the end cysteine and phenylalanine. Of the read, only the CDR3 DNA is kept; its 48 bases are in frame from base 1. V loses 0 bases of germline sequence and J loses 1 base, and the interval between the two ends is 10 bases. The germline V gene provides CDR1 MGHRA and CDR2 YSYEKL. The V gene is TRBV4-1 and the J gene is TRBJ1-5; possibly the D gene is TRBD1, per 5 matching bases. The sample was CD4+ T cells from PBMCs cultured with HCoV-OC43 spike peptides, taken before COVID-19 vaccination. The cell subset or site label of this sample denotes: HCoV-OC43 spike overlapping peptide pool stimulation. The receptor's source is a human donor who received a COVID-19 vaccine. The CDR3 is CASSQEGGTSNQPQHF. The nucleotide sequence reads TGCGCCAGCAGCCAAGAGGGGGGTACGAGCAATCAGCCCCAGCATTTT.